The 5 T cell receptor beta chains listed next were all sequenced from one sample in a study of cytomegalovirus exposure and HLA in healthy donors. A multiplex PCR was run with 60 Vbeta primers and 13 Jbeta primers. Sequenced by immunoSEQ multiplex PCR; TCRdb stores in-frame clones only, minus some. The data contain around 99,000 clones, about two thirds of them singletons. The sample was PBMCs. These receptors all stem from a woman aged 65 to 85 in good health and CMV-seropositive.

The chain employs TRBV5-1 and TRBJ2-2, with TRBD1 matching over 9 bases. V was clipped by 0 bases and J by 4 bases; unmatched bases: 4. CDR1 and CDR2 (germline): SGHRS, YFSETQ. The CDR3 loop spans 16 amino acids. CDR3 residues: CASSLGDRDFTGELFF. CDR3 coding DNA: TGCGCCAGCAGCTTGGGGGACAGGGATTTCACCGGGGAGCTGTTTTTT. The whole variable domain, filled in from reference TRBV5-1 and TRBJ2-2, reads KAGVTQTPRYLIKTRGQQVTLSCSPISGHRSVSWYQQTPGQGLQFLFEYFSETQRNKGNFPGRFSGRQFSNSRSEMNVSTLELGDSALYLCASSLGDRDFTGELFFGEGSRLTVL.

The V gene is TRBV10-3, the J gene TRBJ1-6; no reliable D call. This CDR3 contains 15 residues. V dropped 0 bases and J dropped 0 bases, with 3 bases sitting between them. The germline V gene has CDR1 ENHRY and CDR2 SYGVKD. CDR3 sequence (DNA): TGTGCCATCAGTGAGTCTAGCTCCTATAATTCACCCCTCCACTTT. It translates to CAISESSSYNSPLHF.

V and J are TRBV5-4 and TRBJ1-1; 8 bases match TRBD1. Germline trimming cut 2 bases from V and 6 bases from J; bases unmatched to any gene: 6. CDR1 and CDR2 from the germline V gene are SGHNT and YYREEE (reference sequence). The CDR3 contains 14 residues. CDR3 sequence reads: CASSFADRESEAFF. CDR3 coding DNA: TGTGCCAGCAGCTTTGCGGACAGGGAATCTGAAGCTTTCTTT.

The chain carries TRBV4-2 and TRBJ2-1, with 13 bases lining up with TRBD2. The germline V gene encodes CDR1 LGHNA and CDR2 YNFKEQ. J lost 7 bases, V lost 2 bases, and 8 bases had no gene match. The CDR3 consists of 17 residues. CDR3 sequence: CASSQRLAGGKGNEQFF. The CDR3 DNA sequence: TGTGCCAGCAGCCAAAGACTAGCGGGGGGAAAGGGGAATGAGCAGTTCTTC.

The chain is built from TRBV2 and TRBJ1-4; D is unresolved. V lost 3 bases and J lost 3, with 8 bases in between. CDR3 length: 14 amino acids. The V gene's germline CDR1 is SNHLY and CDR2 FYNNEI. CDR3 protein: CASSESGPNEKLFF. In DNA form, the CDR3 reads TGTGCCAGCAGTGAGAGTGGGCCTAATGAAAAACTGTTTTTT.